Listed below are T cell receptor beta chains from one sample, sequenced in a study of control samples from healthy donors and cancer patients. Method: immunoSEQ multiplex PCR; TCRdb's copy keeps in-frame clones and lacks some. The data contain more than 25,000 clones, 75% to 95% of them singletons. The material sequenced was PBMCs. All receptors come from a man between 50 and 59 years old with lung cancer. CDR3s include the opening cysteine and the closing phenylalanine or tryptophan. A D gene is named only where the DNA matches it firmly. The size entry is marked missing in some rows and otherwise reads once, few, many or a size class.

TRBJ1-5,NA,TRBV19,NA,CASRPGPPSNQPQHF,TGTGCCAGTAGACCGGGACCACCTAGCAATCAGCCCCAGCATTTT
TRBJ1-1,once,TRBV27,NA,CASRPWTDNTEAFF,TGTGCCAGCAGGCCCTGGACAGACAACACTGAAGCTTTCTTT
TRBJ2-5,once,TRBV30,NA,CAWSVNGKETQYF,TGTGCCTGGAGTGTAAACGGTAAAGAGACCCAGTACTTC
TRBJ2-3,NA,TRBV5-1,NA,CASSSATRRTDTQYF,TGCGCCAGCAGCTCTGCAACTCGTCGCACAGATACGCAGTATTTT
TRBJ1-3,NA,TRBV7-9,TRBD1,CASTRGQGDSGNTIYF,TGTGCCAGCACCCGAGGGCAGGGGGACTCTGGAAACACCATATATTTT
TRBJ1-2,NA,TRBV2,NA,CASSYDGTNYGYTF,TGTGCCAGCAGTTACGACGGTACTAACTATGGCTACACCTTC
TRBJ1-2,NA,TRBV24-1,NA,CATSDHDYGYTF,TGTGCCACCAGTGATCATGACTATGGCTACACCTTC
TRBJ2-7,NA,TRBV19,NA,CASSLSGDWYEQYF,TGTGCCAGTAGTCTCTCTGGCGATTGGTACGAGCAGTACTTC
TRBJ2-7,NA,TRBV10-3,NA,CAISGGYEQYF,TGTGCCATCAGTGGGGGTTACGAGCAGTACTTC
TRBJ1-2,NA,TRBV10-3,NA,CAISETGLGDYGYTF,TGTGCCATCAGTGAGACGGGCTTGGGAGACTATGGCTACACCTTC
TRBJ1-2,once,TRBV10-3,TRBD1,CAIGTGGDGYTF,TGTGCCATCGGGACAGGGGGCGATGGCTACACCTTC
TRBJ2-7,NA,TRBV5-1,TRBD1,CASSLGGTGAGEQYF,TGCGCCAGCAGCTTGGGCGGGACAGGGGCGGGAGAGCAGTACTTC
TRBJ1-6,NA,TRBV5-6,TRBD1,CASSLGTEYSPLHF,TGTGCCAGCAGCCTAGGGACAGAATATTCACCCCTCCACTTT
TRBJ2-7,NA,TRBV7-9,NA,CASSPPEEYEQYF,TGTGCCAGCAGCCCCCCGGAGGAATACGAGCAGTACTTC
TRBJ1-1,NA,TRBV18,TRBD1,CASSAQGWHTEAFF,TGTGCCAGCTCAGCACAGGGGTGGCACACTGAAGCTTTCTTT
TRBJ2-1,NA,TRBV5-6,NA,CASRSVRTASYNEQFF,TGTGCCAGCAGATCGGTGAGGACAGCTAGCTACAATGAGCAGTTCTTC
TRBJ2-2,NA,TRBV7-2,NA,CASSLVWIVGNTGELFF,TGTGCCAGCAGCTTAGTATGGATAGTAGGGAACACCGGGGAGCTGTTTTTT
TRBJ2-5,NA,TRBV4-2,TRBD2,CASSQEAGTIGTQYF,TGTGCCAGCAGCCAAGAGGCCGGGACTATTGGGACCCAGTACTTC
TRBJ2-2,NA,TRBV9,NA,CASSGGTGELFF,TGTGCCAGCAGCGGGGGGACCGGGGAGCTGTTTTTT
TRBJ1-2,NA,TRBV19,NA,CASRKGNYGYTF,TGTGCCAGTCGGAAGGGCAACTATGGCTACACCTTC
TRBJ2-3,NA,TRBV29-1,NA,CSVVKDTQYF,TGCAGCGTTGTGAAGGATACGCAGTATTTT
TRBJ1-3,NA,TRBV11-2,NA,CASSDNQGLNTIYF,TGTGCCAGCAGCGACAACCAGGGATTGAACACCATATATTTT
TRBJ1-5,NA,TRBV19,NA,CASSMDGFNQPQHF,TGTGCCAGTAGTATGGACGGCTTCAATCAGCCCCAGCATTTT
TRBJ2-2,NA,TRBV3-1/TRBV3-2,TRBD2,CASSQGLAGSTGELFF,TGTGCCAGCAGCCAAGGACTAGCGGGGAGCACCGGGGAGCTGTTTTTT
TRBJ1-2,once,TRBV6-5,NA,CASSRFINREDGYTF,TGTGCCAGCAGCCGATTCATTAACAGGGAGGATGGCTACACCTTC
TRBJ1-1,NA,TRBV7-8,NA,CASSLARLMNTEAFF,TGTGCCAGCAGCTTAGCGCGACTCATGAACACTGAAGCTTTCTTT
TRBJ2-7,NA,TRBV3-1/TRBV3-2,NA,CASSQVPPGDEQYF,TGTGCCAGCAGCCAAGTCCCTCCGGGGGACGAGCAGTACTTC
TRBJ1-4,NA,TRBV6-5,NA,CASSRVRTNEKLFF,TGTGCCAGCAGTCGGGTCAGGACTAATGAAAAACTGTTTTTT
TRBJ2-1,NA,TRBV4-3,NA,CASSQGNEQFF,TGCGCCAGCAGCCAGGGCAATGAGCAGTTCTTC
TRBJ1-1,NA,TRBV9,NA,CASSPSWGRRTEAFF,TGTGCCAGCAGCCCCTCGTGGGGACGGCGCACTGAAGCTTTCTTT
TRBJ2-1,NA,TRBV10-3,TRBD1,CAISEPRVLQGEAEQFF,TGTGCCATCAGTGAGCCCCGGGTACTACAGGGGGAGGCTGAGCAGTTCTTC